This T cell receptor (beta chain) stems from a study of T-cell reconstitution after alpha-beta-depleted transplantation in children. Study-level findings and limits: Among T cells one year after transplant, newly produced cells accounted for most counts and diversity. Some patients owed their high day-60 TCRbeta diversity to surviving recipient T cells and thymic progenitors. Several hundred rapidly expanded clones from non-depleted graft cells reportedly supplied alpha-beta T cells about two months post-transplant.

Unique molecular identifiers were incorporated during preparation of the TCRbeta library. From the PCR reads, TCRdb called clonotypes with MiXCR, one entry per CDR3 protein. The sample contains about 400,000 distinct CDR3 sequences, roughly 16% of which appear only once. The CDR3 is 17 residues long. Germline loops: CDR1 KGHSH, CDR2 LQKENI. V gave up 1 base and J gave up 0 bases; unmatched junction bases: 2. In this sample, this clonotype turned up a few times. What it binds is not known. Sample: PBMCs, mostly from graft donor cells, taken 360 days after TCRalphabeta/CD19-depleted stem cell transplant. The sequence derives from a boy in the first two years of life who had a stem cell transplant for Wiskott-Aldrich syndrome, so the T cells may come from the graft donor. The genes are TRBV18 and TRBJ2-2; TRBD1 matches at 10 bases. In nucleotides, the CDR3 is TGTGCCAGCTCACCACTGGGACAGGGGACGAACACCGGGGAGCTGTTTTTT. Amino acid sequence: CASSPLGQGTNTGELFF.